This entry lists 2 T cell receptor beta chains sequenced from one sample in a study of T cell repertoires in cytomegalovirus infection. MiXCR, applied by TCRdb to the reads, yields one record per CDR3 protein. Of around 270,000 distinct CDR3 sequences in the sample, roughly 9% were seen once. Sequencing was performed on PBMCs. Receptor source: a human donor in good health (CMV status not recorded). Some clones in this sample may be carry-over from other donors' samples.

V is TRBV6-1 and J is TRBJ2-7; D is perhaps TRBD1 or TRBD2 (6 bases each). CDR1 MNHNS and CDR2 SASEGT come from the germline V gene. The CDR3 has 16 residues. Between the trimmed V and J ends, which lost 5 bases and 2 bases, there was a span of 19 bases. CDR3 residues: CASSPPGAEGTYEQYF. The DNA of the CDR3 is TGTGCCAGCAGTCCCCCGGGGGCGGAGGGGACCTACGAGCAGTACTTC.

V and J are TRBV28 and TRBJ1-1; D unclear. Germline V gene lookup returns CDR1 MDHEN and CDR2 SYDVKM. With 4 bases removed from V and 0 bases from J, the gap between germline ends came to 6 bases. The CDR3 has 13 residues. CDR3 in DNA: TGTGCCAGCAGTTATGGGTTGAACACTGAAGCTTTCTTT. Protein: CASSYGLNTEAFF.